The 21 T cell receptor beta chains presented below share a single source sample, sequenced in a study of T cell changes during pregnancy in multiple sclerosis. The table came from immunoSEQ multiplex PCR; TCRdb's copy has only in-frame clones and leaves some out. The data contain some 96,000 clones, approximately 90% of them singletons. The sample was peripheral blood, taken after pregnancy. The receptors come from a female donor with multiple sclerosis, enrolled in a pregnancy study.

This clone was observed once. The chain employs TRBV18 and TRBJ2-1, with 7 bases that match TRBD2. The CDR3 consists of 16 residues. The germline V gene encodes CDR1 KGHSH and CDR2 LQKENI. After removal of 0 bases from V and 2 bases from J, the junction contained 4 bases not matched to a gene. CDR3 in DNA: TGTGCCAGCTCACCACCGTCAGGGAGGGCCTACAATGAGCAGTTCTTC. Translated, it gives CASSPPSGRAYNEQFF.

This chain connects TRBV5-1 to TRBJ2-2, with a weak D call TRBD2 (6 bases). Per germline, CDR1 SGHRS and CDR2 YFSETQ. CDR3 length equals 14 residues. The V end lost 5 bases, the J end lost 6 bases, and 14 bases lay between the germline ends. The CDR3 is CASSATSISGELFF. Written as DNA, the CDR3 is TGCGCCAGCAGTGCTACTAGCATATCCGGGGAGCTGTTTTTT.

This CDR3 is CAISESSHIYGYTF. CDR3 nucleotide sequence: TGTGCCATCAGTGAGTCTAGTCATATCTATGGCTACACCTTC. V gene TRBV10-3 combines with J gene TRBJ1-2; D is uncertain. The CDR3 contains 14 residues. Germline-derived CDR1 and CDR2 are ENHRY and SYGVKD. V gave up 0 bases and J gave up 4 bases, with 9 bases separating them.

The rearrangement links TRBV5-1 to TRBJ2-3, with a tentative D call TRBD2 (6 bases). The CDR3 loop spans 15 amino acids. V dropped 4 bases and J dropped 2 bases, with 14 bases sitting between them. The germline gives CDR1 SGHRS, CDR2 YFSETQ. CDR3 residues: CASSPRTIVTDTQYF. CDR3 sequence (DNA): TGCGCCAGCAGCCCACGGACTATAGTCACAGATACGCAGTATTTT.

The chain employs TRBV11-3 and TRBJ2-3; TRBD2 agrees at 13 bases. The V segment lost 3 bases and the J segment 0 bases; nucleotides outside the gene matches: 3. Germline V lookup: CDR1 SGHNT, CDR2 YENEEA. This CDR3 contains 17 residues. Here the CDR3 DNA reads TGTGCCAGCAGCTTCCCGGGACTAGCGGGGAGCACAGATACGCAGTATTTT. It codes for CASSFPGLAGSTDTQYF.

This chain links TRBV7-2 with TRBJ1-1, with D possibly being TRBD1 (5 bases). CDR1 SGHTA and CDR2 FQGNSA come from the germline V gene. This CDR3 has 15 amino acids. Between the trimmed V and J ends, which lost 1 base and 1 base, there was a span of 10 bases. The CDR3, as DNA: TGTGCCAGCAGCTTAGGGGGAGGGGCGAACACTGAAGCTTTCTTT. The encoded protein is CASSLGGGANTEAFF.

CDR3 DNA sequence: TGTGCCAGCAGTTCCGGGACAGGGGGAAATGAGCAGTTCTTC. As protein: CASSSGTGGNEQFF. The chain is built from TRBV27 and TRBJ2-1; 11 bases agree with TRBD1. V lost 4 bases and J lost 7; bases outside the gene matches: 3. CDR1 and CDR2 from the germline V gene are MNHEY and SMNVEV (reference sequence). The CDR3 has 14 amino acids.

V gene TRBV19 combines with J gene TRBJ1-1; perhaps TRBD1 as D (6 bases). V was clipped by 3 bases and J by 1 base, with 9 bases between them. The CDR3 totals 14 residues. CDR1 is LNHDA and CDR2 is SQIVND in the germline V gene (reference sequence). The CDR3 sequence: CASSISGENTEAFF. In DNA form, the CDR3 reads TGTGCCAGTAGTATCTCAGGGGAGAACACTGAAGCTTTCTTT.

This clone has just a few counts. The chain is built from TRBV6-1 and TRBJ2-1, with D maybe TRBD2 (5 bases). The CDR3 totals 15 residues. Germline V lookup: CDR1 MNHNS, CDR2 SASEGT. The V gene lost 3 bases and the J gene lost 6 bases, with 15 bases spanning the gap. CDR3 nucleotide sequence: TGTGCCAGCAGTGACTCCTTGGGGAGTGTCAATGAGCAGTTCTTC. Its translation is CASSDSLGSVNEQFF.

J is TRBJ2-1 and V is TRBV5-1, with TRBD2 matching 10 bases. CDR3 size: 16 residues. Germline V gene lookup returns CDR1 SGHRS and CDR2 YFSETQ. V trimming: 5 bases; J trimming: 8 bases; junction bases outside the gene matches: 13. The DNA of the CDR3 is TGCGCCAGCAGACGAAGCGGGGGGGCGGTTCGCGATGAGCAGTTCTTC. The encoded protein is CASRRSGGAVRDEQFF.

The genes are TRBV19 and TRBJ2-2; D is unclear. The germline V gene has CDR1 LNHDA and CDR2 SQIVND (reference sequence). There are 13 residues in the CDR3. V lost 3 bases, J lost 5 bases, and 7 bases lay in between. The CDR3 sequence: CASSIRLTGELFF. CDR3 coding DNA: TGTGCCAGTAGTATTCGTCTGACCGGGGAGCTGTTTTTT.

V gene TRBV7-8 combines with J gene TRBJ2-7; 8 nucleotides agree with TRBD2. J gave up 5 bases and V 0 bases, and 9 bases lay outside the gene matches. The CDR3 runs 16 residues. Germline V CDR1 and CDR2: SGHVS, FQNEAQ. Here the CDR3 reads CASSLARVAGTHEQYF. The CDR3 DNA sequence: TGTGCCAGCAGCTTAGCGCGGGTAGCGGGAACCCACGAGCAGTACTTC.

The chain uses TRBV2 and TRBJ1-5; D is unclear. CDR3 size: 14 residues. Trimming took off 4 bases at V and 7 bases at J, with 14 bases between the two ends. In germline, CDR1 is SNHLY, CDR2 FYNNEI. This chain's CDR3 is CASSAQNGAQPQHF. The DNA for the CDR3 is TGTGCCAGCAGTGCACAGAATGGCGCACAGCCCCAGCATTTT. The full variable domain, with the rest looked up from reference TRBV2 and TRBJ1-5, is EPEVTQTPSHQVTQMGQEVILRCVPISNHLYFYWYRQILGQKVEFLVSFYNNEISEKSEIFDDQFSVERPDGSNFTLKIRSTKLEDSAMYFCASSAQNGAQPQHFGDGTRLSIL.

This chain links TRBV19 with TRBJ1-5; 7 bases line up with TRBD1. The V and J ends lost 10 bases and 0 bases, in that order; junction bases with no gene match: 6. CDR1 and CDR2 (germline): LNHDA, SQIVND (reference sequence). This CDR3 is 14 amino acids long. CDR3 sequence: CATKQGSSNQPQHF. The CDR3 DNA sequence: TGTGCCACTAAACAGGGGTCTAGCAATCAGCCCCAGCATTTT.

The chain recombines TRBV5-1 with TRBJ2-1; 8 bases are shared with TRBD2. The CDR3 spans 14 residues. J was trimmed by 8 bases and V by 2 bases; bases with no gene match: 6. Germline lookup yields CDR1 SGHRS and CDR2 YFSETQ. CDR3 sequence reads: CASSLRGGQDEQFF. As DNA, the CDR3 is TGCGCCAGCAGCTTACGGGGGGGCCAAGATGAGCAGTTCTTC.

The V call is TRBV27, the J call TRBJ2-7; unclear D gene. Germline lookup yields CDR1 MNHEY and CDR2 SMNVEV (reference sequence). V dropped 2 bases and J dropped 1 base, with 15 bases sitting between them. There are 16 residues in the CDR3. The CDR3 spells CASSLGPGFLSYEQYF. The CDR3 bases are TGTGCCAGCAGTTTAGGCCCCGGGTTTTTATCCTACGAGCAGTACTTC.

The chain links TRBV19 to TRBJ1-5; D perhaps matches TRBD1 (5 bases). The CDR3 length is 14 residues. The germline V gene encodes CDR1 LNHDA and CDR2 SQIVND (reference sequence). V was cut by 6 bases and J by 4 bases, with 13 bases left in between. CDR3 region: CASSAGGGNQPQHF. CDR3 in DNA: TGTGCCAGTAGCGCCGGGGGAGGTAATCAGCCCCAGCATTTT.

The V and J genes are TRBV11-2 and TRBJ2-2; the match to TRBD2 covers 11 bases. Germline V gives CDR1 SGHAT, CDR2 FQNNGV. The J segment lost 8 bases and the V segment lost 6 bases, leaving 11 bases of the junction unmatched. The CDR3 has 16 residues. The CDR3 region is CASRKLAGDLMGELFF. The CDR3 DNA is TGTGCCAGCAGAAAACTAGCGGGAGATCTGATGGGGGAGCTGTTTTTT.

V usage is TRBV5-6 and J usage is TRBJ2-1; TRBD1 matches 9 bases. The V gene's germline CDR1 is SGHDT and CDR2 YYEEEE. After removal of 3 bases from V and 0 bases from J, the junction contained 7 bases not matched to a gene. This CDR3 is built from 17 residues. CDR3 nucleotide sequence: TGTGCCAGCAGCTGGGGGACAGGGTTAAGCTCCTACAATGAGCAGTTCTTC. Translated, it gives CASSWGTGLSSYNEQFF. The entire variable domain, with the rest obtained from reference TRBV5-6 and TRBJ2-1, is as follows: DAGVTQSPTHLIKTRGQQVTLRCSPKSGHDTVSWYQQALGQGPQFIFQYYEEEERQRGNFPDRFSGHQFPNYSSELNVNALLLGDSALYLCASSWGTGLSSYNEQFFGPGTRLTVL.

CDR3 in amino acids: CASSHHRDRNTEAFF. The CDR3 coding sequence is TGTGCCAGCAGCCACCACAGGGACAGGAACACTGAAGCTTTCTTT. V and J are TRBV7-9 and TRBJ1-1; 7 positions agree with TRBD1. This CDR3 spans 15 amino acids. With V trimmed by 5 bases and J by 1 base, 7 bases remained unmatched. Germline V gene sequence: CDR1 SEHNR, CDR2 FQNEAQ (reference sequence).

Turning to this clone: Just one base apart from a much larger clone, this may be a read error. This rearrangement joins TRBV6-4 to TRBJ2-3; 7 bases line up with TRBD2. Per germline, CDR1 MRHNA and CDR2 SNTAGT. This CDR3 comprises 14 residues. Unmatched junction bases numbered 0, after V lost 2 bases and J lost 1 base. CDR3 in amino acids: CASSDGGGTDTQYF. In DNA form, the CDR3 reads TGTGCCAGCAGTGACGGGGGGGGCACAGATACGCAGTATTTT.